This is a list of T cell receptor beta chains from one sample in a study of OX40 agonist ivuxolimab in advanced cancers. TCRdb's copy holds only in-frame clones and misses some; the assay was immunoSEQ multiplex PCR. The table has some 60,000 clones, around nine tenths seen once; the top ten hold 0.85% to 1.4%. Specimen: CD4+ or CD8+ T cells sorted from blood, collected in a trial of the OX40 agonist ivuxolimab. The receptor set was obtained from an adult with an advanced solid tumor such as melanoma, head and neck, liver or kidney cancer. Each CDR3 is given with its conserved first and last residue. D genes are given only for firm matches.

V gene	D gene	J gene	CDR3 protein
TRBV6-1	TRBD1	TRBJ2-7	CASSVSPGTGNEQYF
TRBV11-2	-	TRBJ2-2	CASSPRWNTGELFF
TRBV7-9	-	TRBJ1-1	CASSFAVSEAFF
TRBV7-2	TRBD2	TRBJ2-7	CASSLGSAGEDKQYF
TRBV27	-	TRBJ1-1	CASTLTVNTEAFF
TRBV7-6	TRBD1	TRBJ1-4	CASSWGDRGFNEKLFF
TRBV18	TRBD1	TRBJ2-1	CASSPDRSSYNEQFF
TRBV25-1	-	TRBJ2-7	CASSGYHEQYF
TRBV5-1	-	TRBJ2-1	CASSLLLRSTGNEQFF
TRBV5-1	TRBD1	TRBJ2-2	CASSLGQGNTGELFF
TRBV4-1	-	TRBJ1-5	CASGSLQGNQPQHF